Shown below are 16 T cell receptor beta chains from a single sample sequenced in a study of cytomegalovirus exposure and HLA in healthy donors. TCRdb's table, derived via immunoSEQ multiplex PCR, lists solely in-frame clones and lacks some. The table includes 100,000 to 150,000 clones, nearly 90% detected once. The specimen sequenced was PBMCs. The receptors shown here come from a man aged 25-45 years in good health and CMV-seronegative.

The rearrangement joins TRBV4-1 to TRBJ2-7; the match to TRBD1 covers 7 bases. CDR1 is MGHRA and CDR2 is YSYEKL in the germline V gene. With V trimmed by 4 bases and J by 2 bases, 5 bases remained unmatched. This CDR3 region has 14 residues. CDR3 in DNA: TGCGCCAGCAGCCTCCGGGACAGCCCCTACGAGCAGTACTTC. It translates to CASSLRDSPYEQYF.

The V gene is TRBV19, the J gene TRBJ1-3, with 8 bases that match TRBD1. The germline CDR1 and CDR2 sequences are LNHDA and SQIVND (reference sequence). After removal of 8 bases from V and 0 bases from J, the junction contained 6 bases not matched to a gene. The CDR3 spans 15 residues. Written as DNA, the CDR3 is TGTGCCAGTGGGGGACAGGTCGTCTCTGGAAACACCATATATTTT. This gives the protein CASGGQVVSGNTIYF.

The chain has TRBV6-5 and TRBJ1-5, with D possibly matching TRBD1 (5 bases). Germline values: CDR1 MNHEY, CDR2 SVGAGI. The CDR3 covers 14 residues. Trimming removed 6 bases from V and 0 bases from J, with 9 bases in between. CDR3 sequence reads: CASRRTRSNQPQHF. CDR3 nucleotide sequence: TGTGCCAGCAGAAGGACACGTAGCAATCAGCCCCAGCATTTT.

The chain combines TRBV6-1 with TRBJ1-2; TRBD1 is a possible D gene (5 bases). V lost 2 bases and J 7 bases, leaving 11 bases between the germline ends. This CDR3 spans 13 amino acids. CDR1 and CDR2 from the germline V gene are MNHNS and SASEGT. CDR3 coding DNA: TGTGCCAGCAGTGAAATGGGGGGTCTTGGCTACACCTTC. Translation: CASSEMGGLGYTF.

CDR3: CASSYVDGGQYF. CDR3 nucleotide sequence: TGTGCCAGCAGTTACGTCGATGGCGGGCAGTATTTT. The rearrangement links TRBV6-5 to TRBJ2-3; D remains ambiguous. CDR1 MNHEY and CDR2 SVGAGI come from the germline V gene. V lost 2 bases and J 11 bases, leaving 11 bases between the germline ends. This CDR3 is built from 12 residues.

V is TRBV11-2 and J is TRBJ1-1; D remains unclear. Trimming cost V 0 bases and J 2 bases, with 10 bases left between them. The CDR3 is 15 amino acids. Germline V lookup: CDR1 SGHAT, CDR2 FQNNGV. CDR3 residues: CASSLETDLNTEAFF. CDR3 DNA sequence: TGTGCCAGCAGCTTAGAAACCGATCTAAACACTGAAGCTTTCTTT.

This chain joins TRBV9 and TRBJ2-7; 9 bases map to TRBD1. The germline V gene has CDR1 SGDLS and CDR2 YYNGEE. Unmatched junction bases numbered 11, after V lost 4 bases and J lost 6 bases. This CDR3 has 15 amino acids. The CDR3 region has the DNA TGTGCCAGCAGCCCCCGGGGACAGGGATCTATCGAGCAGTACTTC. Its protein is CASSPRGQGSIEQYF.

V gene TRBV28 combines with J gene TRBJ1-5, with D uncertain. This CDR3 is 18 amino acids long. Germline values: CDR1 MDHEN, CDR2 SYDVKM. The V end was cut by 5 bases, the J end by 0 bases, with 20 bases between. The CDR3 sequence: CASSPRADQSSSNQPQHF. The CDR3 DNA is TGTGCCAGCAGTCCCCGTGCGGATCAATCCTCTAGCAATCAGCCCCAGCATTTT.

The chain recombines TRBV6-1 with TRBJ2-7; a weak D match, TRBD1 (6 bases). The CDR3 spans 14 residues. Looked up from germline, CDR1 is MNHNS and CDR2 is SASEGT. Trimming left V 5 bases short and J 4 bases short, with 15 bases between. CDR3 residues: CASSPGTPPYEQYF. The CDR3 bases are TGTGCCAGCAGTCCCGGGACACCGCCTTACGAGCAGTACTTC.

The chain has TRBV27 and TRBJ1-2; perhaps TRBD1 as D (5 bases). The V and J ends lost 1 base and 8 bases respectively, with 26 bases between them. Germline CDR1 and CDR2: MNHEY and SMNVEV (reference sequence). The CDR3 loop spans 18 amino acids. CDR3 DNA sequence: TGTGCCAGCAGTTTATTATACCCGGTGGAGGGGACTTCGGGAGGCTACACCTTC. Its protein is CASSLLYPVEGTSGGYTF.

As for this clone: In the same sample, other DNA sequences code for this CDR3. J is TRBJ2-3 and V is TRBV6-4; TRBD2 matches at 8 bases. Germline CDR1 is MRHNA and CDR2 is SNTAGT. V shed 0 bases and J 2 bases; nucleotides not matched to a gene: 1. There are 15 residues in the CDR3. The CDR3 reads CASSDSGGATDTQYF. Here the CDR3 DNA reads TGTGCCAGCAGTGACTCCGGGGGGGCCACAGATACGCAGTATTTT.

The chain uses TRBV5-4 and TRBJ1-2; 10 bases map to TRBD1. The CDR3 length is 13 residues. Germline V CDR1 and CDR2: SGHNT, YYREEE (reference sequence). V gave up 7 bases and J gave up 7 bases; unmatched junction bases: 7. The chain's CDR3 is CASYSDRGFGYTF. CDR3 nucleotide sequence: TGTGCCAGCTACTCGGACAGGGGGTTTGGCTACACCTTC.

The rearrangement uses TRBV19 and TRBJ2-3, with TRBD2 matching 13 bases. CDR1 and CDR2 (germline): LNHDA, SQIVND (reference sequence). V gave up 3 bases and J gave up 6 bases; unmatched junction bases: 3. The CDR3 loop spans 15 amino acids. CDR3 protein: CASSMTSGGIDTQYF. DNA for the CDR3: TGTGCCAGTAGTATGACTAGCGGGGGGATTGATACGCAGTATTTT.

The rearrangement links TRBV28 to TRBJ1-2; the match to TRBD1 covers 7 bases. Germline loops: CDR1 MDHEN, CDR2 SYDVKM. J lost 6 bases, V lost 3 bases, and 4 bases had no gene match. The CDR3 has 13 amino acids. CDR3 DNA: TGTGCCAGCAGTTTGACAGGGACCGATGGCTACACCTTC. It codes for CASSLTGTDGYTF.

This clone was recorded once. The V gene is TRBV7-9, the J gene TRBJ1-2, with D hard to call. This CDR3 spans 15 amino acids. V lost 1 base, J lost 0 bases, and 9 bases lay in between. Looked up from germline, CDR1 is SEHNR and CDR2 is FQNEAQ (reference sequence). CDR3 sequence reads: CASSLGQASNYGYTF. The DNA of the CDR3 is TGTGCCAGCAGCTTAGGGCAGGCCTCTAACTATGGCTACACCTTC.

This clone was recorded a few times. The chain recombines TRBV28 with TRBJ2-7, with a weak D call TRBD1 (5 bases). The CDR3 sequence is 15 residues long. The germline gives CDR1 MDHEN, CDR2 SYDVKM. The V end lost 7 bases, the J end lost 6 bases, and 22 bases lay between the germline ends. Here the CDR3 DNA reads TGTGCCAGCACCGGACAACTTAGTCCTCTGGTCGAGCAGTACTTC. It yields the protein CASTGQLSPLVEQYF.